The 16 T cell receptor beta chains below were found in one sample sequenced in a study of blood T cell repertoires in COVID-19. Here immunoSEQ multiplex PCR was the method, and the copy in TCRdb shows in-frame clones only, minus some. Of 200,000 to 300,000 clones listed, roughly 82% are singletons. What was sequenced was peripheral blood. All receptors derive from a middle-aged man who had recovered from COVID-19.

As regards this clone: The junction differs from germline at one of its ends, possibly a read error. The chain recombines TRBV7-6 with TRBJ2-7; the D is unclear. Germline V gene sequence: CDR1 SGHVS, CDR2 FNYEAQ. CDR3 size: 15 residues. The CDR3, as DNA: TGTGCCAGCAGCCGAACGCCCGGTGTCTCCGACGAGCAGTACTTC. Amino acids: CASSRTPGVSDEQYF.

The rearrangement uses TRBV11-3 and TRBJ2-1; the match to TRBD2 covers 8 bases. The V segment lost 3 bases and the J segment 4 bases; nucleotides outside the gene matches: 5. The CDR3 is made up of 15 amino acids. CDR1 and CDR2 (germline): SGHNT, YENEEA. This CDR3 is CASSFHGGDYNEQFF. DNA of the CDR3: TGTGCCAGCAGCTTCCACGGGGGGGATTACAATGAGCAGTTCTTC.

This chain links TRBV6-6 with TRBJ2-1; 9 positions agree with TRBD2. From germline, CDR1 is MNHNY and CDR2 SVGAGI (reference sequence). This CDR3 comprises 15 residues. Germline trimming cut 4 bases from V and 8 bases from J; bases unmatched to any gene: 9. Here the CDR3 reads CASSSAGTSNDEQFF. CDR3 bases: TGTGCCAGCAGTTCCGCCGGGACTAGCAACGATGAGCAGTTCTTC.

This chain joins TRBV5-1 and TRBJ1-5, with 7 bases lining up with TRBD1. From germline, CDR1 is SGHRS and CDR2 YFSETQ. The V gene end was trimmed by 4 bases and the J gene end by 4 bases; junction bases not matched to a gene: 8. The CDR3 totals 15 residues. CDR3 region: CASSMLGTDNQPQHF. The CDR3 DNA reads as TGCGCCAGCAGCATGCTCGGGACAGATAATCAGCCCCAGCATTTT.

The CDR3 is CARQGSGANVLTF. The CDR3 nucleotides read TGTGCCAGACAGGGGTCTGGGGCCAACGTCCTGACTTTC. The chain is built from TRBV2 and TRBJ2-6; 7 positions agree with TRBD1. The CDR3 is made up of 13 amino acids. Germline CDR1 reads SNHLY; CDR2 reads FYNNEI. The ends lost 9 bases at V and 1 base at J; junction bases unmatched: 0. The whole variable domain, filled in from reference TRBV2 and TRBJ2-6, reads EPEVTQTPSHQVTQMGQEVILRCVPISNHLYFYWYRQILGQKVEFLVSFYNNEISEKSEIFDDQFSVERPDGSNFTLKIRSTKLEDSAMYFCARQGSGANVLTFGAGSRLTVL.

This clone was recorded only once. J is TRBJ2-5 and V is TRBV19; no clear D gene. In germline, CDR1 is LNHDA, CDR2 SQIVND (reference sequence). V was pared by 5 bases and J by 3 bases, with 10 bases between. This CDR3 contains 13 residues. CDR3 protein: CASSRSGEETQYF. Written as DNA, the CDR3 is TGTGCCAGTAGTCGTTCGGGTGAAGAGACCCAGTACTTC.

This clone came up once. The gene calls are TRBV29-1 and TRBJ2-7; a possible D gene is TRBD1 (5 bases). The germline V gene has CDR1 SQVTM and CDR2 ANQGSEA. This CDR3 has 13 residues. V gave up 5 bases and J gave up 4 bases, with 15 bases separating them. The CDR3 DNA reads TGCAGCGTTACCGAAGGGGCGCGGTACGAGCAGTACTTC. Its translation is CSVTEGARYEQYF.

This clone has at least ten counts. The chain recombines TRBV19 with TRBJ1-2, with 9 bases fitting TRBD1. From germline, CDR1 is LNHDA and CDR2 SQIVND (reference sequence). Trimming cost V 5 bases and J 4 bases; bases outside gene matches: 5. The length of the CDR3 is 14 residues. As DNA, the CDR3 is TGTGCCAGTAGTCCATGGACAGGGGCCTATGGCTACACCTTC. This codes for CASSPWTGAYGYTF.

This chain joins TRBV28 and TRBJ2-3, with no clear D. V was pared by 3 bases and J by 6 bases, with 10 bases between. Germline loops: CDR1 MDHEN, CDR2 SYDVKM. The CDR3 sequence is 13 residues long. The CDR3 DNA follows: TGTGCCAGCAGTTTTTCCCAATTGGATACGCAGTATTTT. It yields the protein CASSFSQLDTQYF.

The V call is TRBV19, the J call TRBJ2-1; unclear D gene. CDR3 size: 14 residues. V was shortened by 7 bases and J by 2 bases, with 12 bases between the two germline ends. Per the germline V gene, CDR1 is LNHDA and CDR2 is SQIVND (reference sequence). This CDR3 reads CASTSLAPYNEQFF. The CDR3 coding sequence is TGTGCCAGTACCTCATTGGCTCCCTACAATGAGCAGTTCTTC.

This sequence joins TRBV10-3 and TRBJ2-2, with 7 positions matching TRBD2. The CDR3 runs 16 residues. The V segment lost 0 bases and the J segment 1 base; nucleotides outside the gene matches: 2. CDR1 and CDR2 (germline): ENHRY, SYGVKD. CDR3 in amino acids: CAISESQRENTGELFF. For the CDR3, the DNA is TGTGCCATCAGTGAGTCCCAGCGGGAGAACACCGGGGAGCTGTTTTTT.

CDR3 sequence (DNA): TGTGCCAGCAGTGCCTCAGGATACATTCAGTACTTC. Its protein product is CASSASGYIQYF. The V call is TRBV6-6, the J call TRBJ2-4; the D is unclear. Germline V CDR1 and CDR2: MNHNY, SVGAGI (reference sequence). The CDR3 runs to 12 residues. The V end lost 5 bases, the J end lost 8 bases, and 10 bases lay between the germline ends.

This clone was recorded once. J is TRBJ1-1 and V is TRBV5-1; a weak D match, TRBD1 (5 bases). The CDR3 sequence is 12 residues long. V gave up 5 bases and J gave up 11 bases, with 16 bases separating them. CDR1 and CDR2 from the germline V gene are SGHRS and YFSETQ. CDR3 coding DNA: TGCGCCAGCAGGGTTCTTTCGGGGGAGGCTTTCTTT. It yields the protein CASRVLSGEAFF. The whole variable domain, remainder taken from reference TRBV5-1 and TRBJ1-1, is KAGVTQTPRYLIKTRGQQVTLSCSPISGHRSVSWYQQTPGQGLQFLFEYFSETQRNKGNFPGRFSGRQFSNSRSEMNVSTLELGDSALYLCASRVLSGEAFFGQGTRLTVV.

V gene TRBV5-1 combines with J gene TRBJ1-6, with TRBD1 matching over 7 bases. The germline V gene encodes CDR1 SGHRS and CDR2 YFSETQ. J lost 7 bases, V lost 4 bases, and 5 bases had no gene match. The CDR3 extends over 14 amino acids. The CDR3 nucleotides read TGCGCCAGCAGCACCGGGACAGCCAATTCACCCCTCCACTTT. This translates into CASSTGTANSPLHF.

The chain is built from TRBV5-8 and TRBJ2-3; tentatively, D is TRBD2 (6 bases). Germline V CDR1 and CDR2: SGHTS, YDEGEE. Trimming removed 0 bases at V and 0 bases at J, with 8 bases between. CDR3 length: 15 amino acids. CDR3 DNA: TGTGCCAGCAGCTTGGAGGGGACTAGCACAGATACGCAGTATTTT. It is translated as CASSLEGTSTDTQYF.

Points on this clone: A much larger clone differs from this one at a single base, so this may be a read error. This chain connects TRBV6-5 to TRBJ1-2; TRBD1 might be the D (6 bases). Trimming shortened V by 5 bases and J by 2 bases, and 9 bases separated the two germline ends. The CDR3 contains 13 residues. Germline CDR1 is MNHEY and CDR2 is SVGAGI. CDR3 sequence: CASSRDNNYGYTF. Here the CDR3 DNA reads TGTGCCAGCAGTAGGGACAACAACTATGGCTACACCTTC.